The 26 T cell receptor beta chains below all came from one sample that was sequenced in a study of control samples from healthy donors and cancer patients. Using immunoSEQ multiplex PCR, the repertoire was profiled, and TCRdb retains in-frame clones only, with some absent. The sample has around 130,000 clones; under 90% are singletons. Sequencing used PBMCs. The receptors come from a man aged 50-60 years with head and neck cancer.

For this clone: One end of the junction varies from germline; a read error may be responsible. CDR3 bases: TGCGCCAGCAGGTTGGGACTAGCGGGCATCGACGAGCAGTACTTC. It codes for CASRLGLAGIDEQYF. The chain uses TRBV5-1 and TRBJ2-7; 12 bases match TRBD2. Germline V gene sequence: CDR1 SGHRS, CDR2 YFSETQ. This CDR3 is built from 15 residues.

CDR3 sequence reads: CASSLWTGGFDSPLHF. CDR3 DNA: TGTGCCAGCAGCTTATGGACAGGGGGCTTCGATTCACCCCTCCACTTT. The rearrangement links TRBV5-4 to TRBJ1-6; 11 nucleotides match TRBD1. CDR1 and CDR2 from the germline V gene are SGHNT and YYREEE (reference sequence). The V and J ends lost 2 bases and 8 bases, in that order; junction bases with no gene match: 6. CDR3 length: 16 residues.

The V gene is TRBV3-1 (or the pseudogene TRBV3-2), the J gene TRBJ2-7; either TRBD1 or TRBD2 may fit D (5 bases each). The V end was cut by 6 bases, the J end by 4 bases, with 13 bases between. Germline values: CDR1 LGHDT, CDR2 YNNKEL (reference sequence). The CDR3 has 13 amino acids. The CDR3 DNA reads TGTGCCAGCAGGCTCGGTGGGGGTTACGAGCAGTACTTC. As protein: CASRLGGGYEQYF.

The chain recombines TRBV6-1 with TRBJ1-6; D ambiguous. The CDR3 has 15 residues. The germline gives CDR1 MNHNS, CDR2 SASEGT. The V end was cut by 3 bases, the J end by 2 bases, with 8 bases between. This CDR3 reads CASSEESPYNSPLHF. CDR3 nucleotides: TGTGCCAGCAGTGAGGAGAGTCCCTATAATTCACCCCTCCACTTT.

This clone came up once. The J gene is TRBJ2-1, the V gene TRBV29-1; 15 positions match TRBD2. The CDR3 is 15 residues long. With V trimmed by 7 bases and J by 2 bases, 3 bases remained unmatched. Germline V gene lookup returns CDR1 SQVTM and CDR2 ANQGSEA. CDR3 nucleotide sequence: TGCAGCGCCGGACTAGCGGGAGGGGCCTACAATGAGCAGTTCTTC. Translated, it gives CSAGLAGGAYNEQFF.

This clone was detected only a few times. The chain employs TRBV15 and TRBJ1-6; 7 bases line up with TRBD1. The CDR3 length is 15 residues. Germline V gene data show CDR1 as LNHNV and CDR2 as YYDKDF (reference sequence). V was clipped by 4 bases and J by 8 bases; unmatched bases: 8. As DNA, the CDR3 is TGTGCCACCAGCAAGATTCGGGACAGCTATTCACCCCTCCACTTT. Protein product: CATSKIRDSYSPLHF.

This CDR3 is CAISESGTGVYGYTF. CDR3 nucleotides: TGTGCCATCAGTGAGTCTGGGACAGGAGTCTATGGCTACACCTTC. The chain combines TRBV10-3 with TRBJ1-2, with 8 bases that match TRBD1. The germline V gene encodes CDR1 ENHRY and CDR2 SYGVKD. This CDR3 is 15 amino acids long. After removal of 0 bases from V and 4 bases from J, the junction contained 4 bases not matched to a gene.

As regards this clone: Other DNA sequences in this sample translate to the same CDR3. This chain joins TRBV27 and TRBJ1-5; possible D gene TRBD1, 5 bases. This CDR3 is built from 15 residues. The V end lost 2 bases, the J end lost 1 base, and 9 bases lay between the germline ends. The V gene's germline CDR1 is MNHEY and CDR2 SMNVEV (reference sequence). The CDR3 spells CASSLRGGSNQPQHF. DNA for the CDR3: TGTGCCAGCAGTTTACGGGGGGGAAGCAATCAGCCCCAGCATTTT.

V usage is TRBV6-6 and J usage is TRBJ1-5; no reliable D call. The V and J ends lost 2 bases and 3 bases respectively, with 2 bases between them. Germline CDR1 is MNHNY and CDR2 is SVGAGI (reference sequence). CDR3 length: 12 amino acids. The CDR3 sequence: CASSYDNQPQHF. In nucleotides, the CDR3 is TGTGCCAGCAGTTACGACAATCAGCCCCAGCATTTT.

The genes are TRBV5-4 and TRBJ2-7; tentatively, D is TRBD2 (6 bases). CDR1 SGHNT and CDR2 YYREEE come from the germline V gene (reference sequence). Trimming removed 0 bases from V and 0 bases from J, with 10 bases in between. The CDR3 covers 15 residues. The CDR3 DNA follows: TGTGCCAGCAGCTTGGGTGGGGACTTCTCCTACGAGCAGTACTTC. Protein: CASSLGGDFSYEQYF.

The J gene is TRBJ2-2, the V gene TRBV11-3, with 10 bases matching TRBD1. Germline CDR1 and CDR2: SGHNT and YENEEA. CDR3 length equals 15 residues. V shed 4 bases, J shed 4 bases, and the junction held 3 bases outside the gene matches. Here the CDR3 reads CASSSRTGGTGELFF. CDR3 sequence (DNA): TGTGCCAGCAGCTCTCGGACAGGGGGCACCGGGGAGCTGTTTTTT.

V and J are TRBV7-9 and TRBJ1-6; 8 bases match TRBD1. This CDR3 contains 16 residues. Trimming cost V 6 bases and J 5 bases; bases outside gene matches: 9. Germline assignment: CDR1 SEHNR and CDR2 FQNEAQ (reference sequence). For the CDR3, the DNA is TGTGCCAGCAGTTCGATTCCGGGACAGGATAATTCACCCCTCCACTTT. It is translated as CASSSIPGQDNSPLHF.

CDR3 loop: CASSQQEGDEQYF. The CDR3 DNA reads TGTGCCAGCAGCCAGCAAGAAGGAGACGAGCAGTACTTC. The chain links TRBV4-2 to TRBJ2-7; D gene uncertain. The CDR3 totals 13 residues. V dropped 3 bases and J dropped 5 bases, with 11 bases sitting between them. From germline, CDR1 is LGHNA and CDR2 YNFKEQ.

This clone has a handful of counts. This chain joins TRBV15 and TRBJ2-3, with D maybe TRBD1 (6 bases). Per germline, CDR1 LNHNV and CDR2 YYDKDF (reference sequence). Trimming shortened V by 1 base and J by 4 bases, and 15 bases separated the two germline ends. This CDR3 has 16 residues. The CDR3: CATSRVFNRAADTQYF. CDR3 in DNA: TGTGCCACCAGCAGAGTCTTCAACAGGGCGGCAGATACGCAGTATTTT. The full variable domain, completed using reference TRBV15 and TRBJ2-3, is DAMVIQNPRYQVTQFGKPVTLSCSQTLNHNVMYWYQQKSSQAPKLLFHYYDKDFNNEADTPDNFQSRRPNTSFCFLDIRSPGLGDTAMYLCATSRVFNRAADTQYFGPGTRLTVL.

The chain couples TRBV4-2 to TRBJ2-2; TRBD1 agrees at 7 bases. Trimming at V came to 3 bases and at J to 3 bases, leaving 4 bases not matched to a gene. Per germline, CDR1 LGHNA and CDR2 YNFKEQ. The CDR3 consists of 15 residues. The CDR3 loop is CASSQPDRDTGELFF. CDR3 sequence (DNA): TGTGCCAGCAGCCAGCCCGACAGGGACACCGGGGAGCTGTTTTTT.

The chain couples TRBV27 to TRBJ1-2, with a possible D match to TRBD1 (5 bases). V gave up 5 bases and J gave up 3 bases, with 19 bases separating them. Looked up from germline, CDR1 is MNHEY and CDR2 is SMNVEV (reference sequence). This CDR3 is 16 amino acids long. The CDR3 region has the DNA TGTGCCAGCAGTCCTAACCCAGGGAGAGGGGACTATGGCTACACCTTC. Its translation: CASSPNPGRGDYGYTF.

The V call is TRBV19, the J call TRBJ2-7; possibly TRBD1 or TRBD2 for D (6 bases each). The germline V gene has CDR1 LNHDA and CDR2 SQIVND (reference sequence). The CDR3 extends over 13 amino acids. The V and J ends lost 8 bases and 7 bases respectively, with 18 bases between them. This CDR3 is CASSGGGMGEQYF. The CDR3 bases are TGTGCCAGTTCCGGAGGGGGGATGGGTGAGCAGTACTTC.

V gene TRBV5-1 combines with J gene TRBJ2-2; D tentatively reads TRBD1 or TRBD2 (7 bases each). Germline lookup yields CDR1 SGHRS and CDR2 YFSETQ. The CDR3 loop spans 15 amino acids. V shed 2 bases and J shed 6 bases, with 14 bases lying between them. The CDR3, as DNA: TGCGCCAGCAGCTTAGCGACAGGGAGGGCCGGGGAGCTGTTTTTT. This sequence encodes CASSLATGRAGELFF.

V gene TRBV28 combines with J gene TRBJ1-2; no reliable D call. This CDR3 has 11 residues. Trimming left V 3 bases short and J 2 bases short, with 1 base between. Germline V gene sequence: CDR1 MDHEN, CDR2 SYDVKM. The CDR3 is CASSFNYGYTF. The CDR3 DNA is TGTGCCAGCAGTTTCAACTATGGCTACACCTTC.

The CDR3 here is CASSFTSGTGEETQYF. DNA for the CDR3: TGTGCCAGCAGCTTCACATCCGGGACAGGGGAAGAGACCCAGTACTTC. The chain recombines TRBV11-2 with TRBJ2-5, with TRBD1 identical over 10 bases. The CDR3 extends over 16 amino acids. V lost 3 bases, J lost 3 bases, and 7 bases stayed unmatched. Germline V gene data show CDR1 as SGHAT and CDR2 as FQNNGV.

The chain couples TRBV6-6 to TRBJ2-4; D is ambiguous. CDR3 length: 11 amino acids. Germline V gives CDR1 MNHNY, CDR2 SVGAGI (reference sequence). V was cut by 10 bases and J by 0 bases, with 4 bases left in between. The CDR3 DNA follows: TGTGCCACCCCAGCCAAAAACATTCAGTACTTC. Its translation is CATPAKNIQYF.

The chain carries TRBV19 and TRBJ1-2; no clear D. The CDR3 consists of 13 residues. In germline, CDR1 is LNHDA, CDR2 SQIVND (reference sequence). Trimming left V 6 bases short and J 4 bases short, with 12 bases between. DNA for the CDR3: TGTGCCAGTAGAGACGGTTTAGGCTATGGCTACACCTTC. This codes for CASRDGLGYGYTF.

This clone was counted once. CDR3 coding DNA: TGCGCCAGTCGAAGGGGGGCCACATCAAATAACTATGGCTACACCTTC. It is translated as CASRRGATSNNYGYTF. V gene TRBV5-1 combines with J gene TRBJ1-2; tentative D call: TRBD1 (6 bases). CDR1 SGHRS and CDR2 YFSETQ come from the germline V gene. The CDR3 loop spans 16 amino acids. Trimming cost V 8 bases and J 1 base, with 21 bases left between them.

The rearrangement uses TRBV19 and TRBJ2-1; no clear D. The V end was cut by 6 bases, the J end by 3 bases, with 15 bases between. Germline CDR1 reads LNHDA; CDR2 reads SQIVND (reference sequence). The length of the CDR3 is 15 residues. The CDR3, as DNA: TGTGCCAGTAGCCACGGGCGGCGGCACTACAATGAGCAGTTCTTC. As protein: CASSHGRRHYNEQFF.

V usage is TRBV19 and J usage is TRBJ1-1; TRBD1 matches at 7 bases. Trimming removed 6 bases from V and 6 bases from J; junction bases left unmatched: 19. The germline CDR1 and CDR2 sequences are LNHDA and SQIVND (reference sequence). The CDR3 spans 17 residues. CDR3 nucleotide sequence: TGTGCCAGTAGAAAGACAGGGCGGGTAGCTTTTAACGCTGAAGCTTTCTTT. The encoded protein is CASRKTGRVAFNAEAFF. The complete variable domain, with remaining parts taken from reference TRBV19 and TRBJ1-1, reads DGGITQSPKYLFRKEGQNVTLSCEQNLNHDAMYWYRQDPGQGLRLIYYSQIVNDFQKGDIAEGYSVSREKKESFPLTVTSAQKNPTAFYLCASRKTGRVAFNAEAFFGQGTRLTVV.

The rearrangement joins TRBV28 to TRBJ1-5; TRBD1 matches 7 bases. The CDR3 loop spans 15 amino acids. The ends lost 8 bases at V and 7 bases at J; junction bases unmatched: 14. Per the germline V gene, CDR1 is MDHEN and CDR2 is SYDVKM. The CDR3 coding sequence is TGTGCCAGCTGCTCAGTGACAGGGAGCCACCAGCCCCAGCATTTT. Residues: CASCSVTGSHQPQHF.